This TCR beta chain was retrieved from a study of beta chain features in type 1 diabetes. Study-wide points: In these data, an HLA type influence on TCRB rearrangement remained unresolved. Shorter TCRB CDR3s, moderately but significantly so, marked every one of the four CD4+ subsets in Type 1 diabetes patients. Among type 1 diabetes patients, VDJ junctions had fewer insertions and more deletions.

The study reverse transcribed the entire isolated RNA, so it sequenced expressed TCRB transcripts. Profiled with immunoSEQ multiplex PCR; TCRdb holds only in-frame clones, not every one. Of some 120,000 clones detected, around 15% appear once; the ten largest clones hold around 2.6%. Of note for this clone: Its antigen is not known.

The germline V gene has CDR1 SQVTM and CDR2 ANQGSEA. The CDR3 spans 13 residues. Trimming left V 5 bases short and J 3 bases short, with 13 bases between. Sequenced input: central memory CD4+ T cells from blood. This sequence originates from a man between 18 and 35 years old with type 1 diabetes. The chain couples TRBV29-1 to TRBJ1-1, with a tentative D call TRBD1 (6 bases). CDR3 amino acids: CSVPQRGDTEAFF. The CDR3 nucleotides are TGCAGCGTTCCCCAAAGGGGGGACACTGAAGCTTTCTTT.